The 21 T cell receptor beta chains presented below share a single source sample, sequenced in a study of T cells in Graves' hyperthyroidism and ophthalmopathy. RNA transcripts provided the source from which TCR beta CDR3 regions were amplified. RT-PCR in the first round (using the HTBI primer set) targeted the TCR CDR3. Each CDR3 protein gets one entry after TCRdb re-called the multiplex PCR reads with MiXCR. The table includes about 500,000 distinct CDR3 sequences, 15% to 20% detected once. Sequencing was performed on blood. Receptors originate from a woman aged 25 to 39 with Graves' ophthalmopathy.

This clonotype was observed a few times. The chain is built from TRBV6-1 and TRBJ1-2; D is uncertain. CDR3 length: 13 residues. Per germline, CDR1 MNHNS and CDR2 SASEGT. V dropped 6 bases and J dropped 1 base, with 9 bases sitting between them. CDR3 amino acids: CASRIGVNYGYTF. The DNA of the CDR3 is TGTGCCAGCAGGATCGGGGTTAACTATGGCTACACCTTC.

This clonotype came up many times. This chain's CDR3 is CASRKVRTSDTGELFF. For the CDR3, the DNA is TGTGCCAGCAGGAAAGTGCGGACTAGCGACACCGGGGAGCTGTTTTTT. This chain joins TRBV12-3 or TRBV12-4 and TRBJ2-2; the match to TRBD2 covers 9 bases. With V trimmed by 6 bases and J by 3 bases, 8 bases remained unmatched. The CDR3 contains 16 residues.

This clonotype was seen a few times. V and J are TRBV10-3 and TRBJ2-5; no firm D call. The CDR3 contains 13 residues. CDR1 ENHRY and CDR2 SYGVKD come from the germline V gene. Deletions cut 4 bases from V and 0 bases from J, with 6 bases between. Here the CDR3 reads CAISGGNQETQYF. CDR3 bases: TGTGCCATCAGTGGGGGAAACCAAGAGACCCAGTACTTC.

In its sample, this clonotype was seen once. The chain carries TRBV29-1 and TRBJ1-4, with D perhaps matching TRBD1 (6 bases). This CDR3 has 13 residues. Trimming cost V 4 bases and J 7 bases, with 13 bases left between them. The germline V gene encodes CDR1 SQVTM and CDR2 ANQGSEA. CDR3 bases: TGCAGCGTTGGTGGGGGGGCTGGTGAAAAACTGTTTTTT. Translation gives CSVGGGAGEKLFF.

This clonotype was observed many times. V and J are TRBV2 and TRBJ2-1, with 8 nucleotides matching TRBD2. Germline CDR1 reads SNHLY; CDR2 reads FYNNEI. The CDR3 extends over 16 amino acids. The V segment lost 2 bases and the J segment 2 bases; nucleotides outside the gene matches: 5. The CDR3 is CASSESVAGTYNEQFF. The CDR3 DNA follows: TGTGCCAGCAGTGAATCGGTAGCGGGGACCTACAATGAGCAGTTCTTC. Drawing the rest from reference TRBV2 and TRBJ2-1, the complete variable domain is EPEVTQTPSHQVTQMGQEVILRCVPISNHLYFYWYRQILGQKVEFLVSFYNNEISEKSEIFDDQFSVERPDGSNFTLKIRSTKLEDSAMYFCASSESVAGTYNEQFFGPGTRLTVL.

The CDR3 spells CASSFRSRGGETQYF. CDR3 in DNA: TGTGCCAGCAGTTTTCGGTCCAGGGGTGGGGAGACCCAGTACTTC. The chain employs TRBV28 and TRBJ2-5; tentative D call: TRBD1 (6 bases). The CDR3 loop spans 15 amino acids. V shed 3 bases and J shed 5 bases, with 16 bases lying between them. The germline CDR1 and CDR2 sequences are MDHEN and SYDVKM.

This clonotype has ten or more counts. The chain joins TRBV5-6 to TRBJ2-3; TRBD2 agrees at 14 bases. Per the germline V gene, CDR1 is SGHDT and CDR2 is YYEEEE. With V trimmed by 0 bases and J by 0 bases, 9 bases remained unmatched. CDR3 length: 20 amino acids. CDR3 protein: CASSLGRLAGGPSSTDTQYF. CDR3 DNA sequence: TGTGCCAGCAGCTTGGGCCGACTAGCGGGAGGGCCCTCAAGCACAGATACGCAGTATTTT.

The table lists this clonotype with a few counts. The V call is TRBV5-1, the J call TRBJ2-5, with D uncertain. The CDR3 has 14 amino acids. The V and J ends lost 1 base and 5 bases respectively, with 12 bases between them. Germline loops: CDR1 SGHRS, CDR2 YFSETQ. CDR3 protein: CASSLSGMTETQYF. The CDR3 coding sequence is TGCGCCAGCAGCTTGAGTGGTATGACGGAGACCCAGTACTTC.

This clonotype was recorded a few times. V usage is TRBV12-3 or TRBV12-4 and J usage is TRBJ2-2, with TRBD1 matching 10 bases. Germline trimming cut 6 bases from V and 4 bases from J; bases unmatched to any gene: 5. The CDR3 extends over 15 amino acids. CDR3 nucleotide sequence: TGTGCCAGCAGGCGGACAGGGGGGAGCACCGGGGAGCTGTTTTTT. Translating gives CASRRTGGSTGELFF.

This clonotype was recorded a few times. The CDR3 protein is CASSLYIHYEQYF. The CDR3 nucleotides are TGTGCCAGCAGTTTATATATTCACTACGAGCAGTACTTC. V usage is TRBV27 and J usage is TRBJ2-7; D gene ambiguous. CDR3 size: 13 residues. Germline assignment: CDR1 MNHEY and CDR2 SMNVEV (reference sequence). Trimming took off 1 base at V and 3 bases at J, with 7 bases between the two ends.

This clonotype was observed many times. This chain links TRBV29-1 with TRBJ1-1; weak D call: TRBD1 (6 bases). The V gene lost 5 bases and the J gene lost 10 bases, with 14 bases spanning the gap. Germline V gene sequence: CDR1 SQVTM, CDR2 ANQGSEA. This CDR3 spans 11 amino acids. For the CDR3, the DNA is TGCAGCGTTCTCCTACAGGGAACAGCTTTCTTT. Its protein is CSVLLQGTAFF.

This clonotype was picked up many times. The chain employs TRBV27 and TRBJ1-1, with D unresolved. The germline V gene encodes CDR1 MNHEY and CDR2 SMNVEV (reference sequence). CDR3 size: 16 residues. V dropped 5 bases and J dropped 5 bases, with 21 bases sitting between them. This CDR3 reads CASSPSVFGRGTEAFF. The CDR3 bases are TGTGCCAGCAGTCCCTCTGTCTTCGGGCGCGGGACTGAAGCTTTCTTT.

This clonotype has just a few counts. DNA for the CDR3: TGTGCCAGCAGCTGGTCAGGGGGCGGAGAGACCCAGTACTTC. This gives the protein CASSWSGGGETQYF. This sequence joins TRBV7-2 and TRBJ2-5; 8 bases map to TRBD1. Germline V CDR1 and CDR2: SGHTA, FQGNSA. There are 14 residues in the CDR3. The V segment lost 4 bases and the J segment 4 bases; nucleotides outside the gene matches: 5.

This chain joins TRBV20-1 and TRBJ2-1, with a tentative D call TRBD2 (6 bases). The CDR3 sequence is 13 residues long. Germline V gives CDR1 DFQATT, CDR2 SNEGSKA (reference sequence). The V end was cut by 5 bases, the J end by 1 base, with 9 bases between. CDR3 sequence (DNA): TGCAGTGCTCGACTAGATTCCTACAATGAGCAGTTCTTC. Translating it yields CSARLDSYNEQFF.

This clonotype came up a few times. The CDR3 protein is CSARGVLSYNSPLHF. The CDR3 region has the DNA TGCAGTGCCAGGGGGGTTTTATCCTATAATTCACCCCTCCACTTT. The chain carries TRBV20-1 and TRBJ1-6, with 7 bases that match TRBD1. Unmatched junction bases numbered 6, after V lost 6 bases and J lost 1 base. CDR1 DFQATT and CDR2 SNEGSKA come from the germline V gene (reference sequence). The CDR3 covers 15 residues.

This chain uses TRBV5-4 with TRBJ2-1; D might be TRBD1 or TRBD2, each matching 5 bases. V was cut by 4 bases and J by 2 bases, with 13 bases left in between. CDR1 is SGHNT and CDR2 is YYREEE in the germline V gene (reference sequence). The length of the CDR3 is 15 residues. Here the CDR3 reads CASSKDRGPYNEQFF. CDR3 bases: TGTGCCAGCAGCAAGGATAGGGGACCCTACAATGAGCAGTTCTTC. Supplemented by reference TRBV5-4 and TRBJ2-1, the full variable domain reads ETGVTQSPTHLIKTRGQQVTLRCSSQSGHNTVSWYQQALGQGPQFIFQYYREEENGRGNFPPRFSGLQFPNYSSELNVNALELDDSALYLCASSKDRGPYNEQFFGPGTRLTVL.

This clonotype was seen more than once but under ten times. V gene TRBV7-9 combines with J gene TRBJ2-1; 8 bases are a match to TRBD1. The germline gives CDR1 SEHNR, CDR2 FQNEAQ (reference sequence). V lost 6 bases, J lost 4 bases, and 5 bases stayed unmatched. CDR3 length: 14 amino acids. The CDR3 DNA follows: TGTGCCAGCAGTGCGGGACAGGTTTACAATGAGCAGTTCTTC. This translates into CASSAGQVYNEQFF.

Many counts were recorded for this clonotype. The chain carries TRBV28 and TRBJ2-1, with D maybe TRBD1 (5 bases). This CDR3 comprises 15 residues. CDR1 MDHEN and CDR2 SYDVKM come from the germline V gene. V lost 5 bases and J 7 bases, leaving 18 bases between the germline ends. The CDR3 loop is CASSNGALGLNEQFF. The CDR3 DNA reads TGTGCCAGCAGTAATGGGGCTTTGGGCTTGAATGAGCAGTTCTTC.

This clonotype was picked up many times. This sequence joins TRBV5-1 and TRBJ2-7; 7 bases agree with TRBD1. Looked up from germline, CDR1 is SGHRS and CDR2 is YFSETQ. V gave up 4 bases and J gave up 3 bases; unmatched junction bases: 7. There are 14 residues in the CDR3. The CDR3 here is CASSPRDSVYEQYF. CDR3 DNA: TGCGCCAGCAGCCCCCGGGACAGCGTCTACGAGCAGTACTTC.

This clonotype has ten or more counts. The rearrangement joins TRBV4-2 to TRBJ2-3; possible D gene TRBD2, 6 bases. V shed 3 bases and J shed 5 bases, with 18 bases lying between them. Germline CDR1 and CDR2: LGHNA and YNFKEQ. The CDR3 extends over 16 amino acids. This chain's CDR3 is CASSHDQTRPIDTQYF. Written as DNA, the CDR3 is TGTGCCAGCAGCCACGACCAGACTAGGCCGATAGATACGCAGTATTTT.

The chain couples TRBV12-3 or TRBV12-4 to TRBJ2-1, with 11 bases matching TRBD2. The V and J ends lost 3 bases and 1 base, in that order; junction bases with no gene match: 14. CDR3 length: 20 amino acids. CDR3 nucleotide sequence: TGTGCCAGCAGTTTTTACCCCAGGTGGGCTAGCGGGAGGTCCTACAATGAGCAGTTCTTC. This translates into CASSFYPRWASGRSYNEQFF.